This note documents a single T cell receptor (beta chain) sequence. This clone's antigen is unknown. No base quality information exists; no much larger clone differs at one position. The source of the sample is a study of cytomegalovirus exposure and HLA in healthy donors (dated by TCRdb to the late 2010s). About the study as a whole: A later analysis indicated that the 110 or so validation repertoires were generated on the platform also employed for the 666 repertoires of the first cohort. The study aimed to test whether cataloging public T cell receptors could reveal signatures of past pathogen exposure. The study combined high-throughput TCR immunosequencing, statistical association of individual TCRs with disease status, and machine learning to predict cytomegalovirus infection status. A separate validation cohort of 100 to 150 different subjects was used in addition to the 666-subject first cohort. Results and caveats for the whole study, not just this receptor: In vitro tests confirmed that a few of the cytomegalovirus-associated TCR beta chains recognize cytomegalovirus antigens. While some public TCRs were present in many individuals, most TCR sequences turned up only very rarely across donors. In a later analysis, TCRs clustered in the first cohort were found to also tend to co-occur in the roughly 130 validation repertoires, with 94% of cluster scores above 0. A later analysis lacked HLA typing for the validation cohort, so it scored co-occurrence in that cohort across all 110 or so repertoires. In both the original and validation cohorts, the classifier was reported to diagnose cytomegalovirus status with high specificity and sensitivity. The study gave a list of under 200 TCR beta chains associated with cytomegalovirus. The authors suggested that the approach could potentially be extended to other disease states and immunological phenotypes.

The germline V gene supplies CDR1 SGHTA and CDR2 FQGNSA. At the junction V is shortened by 6 bases and J by 0 bases, with 12 bases in between. The CDR3 sequence holds 14 residues, the cysteine and phenylalanine included. Only the CDR3 DNA is retained, 42 bases long and in frame from the first base. Separate from the roughly 630-subject first cohort, the validation cohort of 95 to 150 subjects was the group to which the donors belonged. The library was made by the immunoSEQ multiplex PCR assay. The authors' pipeline ran thus. To diagnose cytomegalovirus status from the catalog of TCR beta chain sequences, a statistical classification framework was built. The source is immuneACCESS, and TCRdb retained only in-frame sequences with V and J called. Part of the clones is not carried over; for the studies checked, unresolved V genes explain less than half of this, and the remainder is unexplained. The V and J calls and the clone size are those of that table, but D and trimming were determined from the DNA. The sample table lists roughly 180,000 clones, about 89% of them with a count of one. Of the sample, more than 5.5% falls within the top ten clones.

Sequencing was done on a sample of PBMCs. Recombination joined TRBV7-2 with TRBJ2-7; the D gene is not confidently resolved. The origin of this receptor is a man aged 30 to 39 in good health and CMV-seropositive. The DNA is as follows: TGTGCCAGCAGGGTCAGACCTACCTCCTACGAGCAGTACTTC. Translated, it gives CASRVRPTSYEQYF. The entire variable domain, with the stretches around the CDR3 drawn from the reference TRBV7-2 and TRBJ2-7 proteins, is GAGVSQSPSNKVTEKGKDVELRCDPISGHTALYWYRQSLGQGLEFLIYFQGNSAPDKSGLPSDRFSAERTGGSVSTLTIQRTQQEDSAVYLCASRVRPTSYEQYFGPGTRLTVT.